This TCR beta chain was identified in a study of CD8 T cells in Susac syndrome (dated by TCRdb to about 2019). Broadly, across the study: Whether CD8+ T cell activation and differentiation in Susac syndrome was antigen driven was tested using repertoire sequencing.

Points the paper makes about the study in general: The study acknowledged that relatively few individuals were included in the TCR sequencing and HLA analysis.

The CDR3 goes from the cysteine to the phenylalanine over 14 residues. CDR3 DNA is the only sequence kept; it has 42 bases, read in frame from the first base. The germline V gene supplies CDR1 SGHRS and CDR2 YFSETQ. For this chain, trimming is 7 bases at the V end and 4 bases at the J end, and the number of junction bases without a gene match is 3. A remark on this clonotype: Its binding antigen is unknown. Base quality data are lacking; no much larger clone is found one base away.

RNA was extracted using the RNeasy kit, and roughly 0.45 to 1 ug of the RNA was reverse transcribed with random hexamers. TCR beta CDR3 regions were amplified with the immunoSEQ multiplex PCR assay covering 54 Vbeta and 13 Jbeta segments. PCR amplification bias was corrected by using a synthetic template baseline for primer optimization and computational correction. In the source study's methods: Reads were annotated to V, D and J genes according to IMGT and were analyzed with immunoSEQ Analyzer, with only productive sequences retained. To calculate clonality, Shannon entropy was normalized by log2 of the number of productive unique sequences and then subtracted from one. For each patient and control, public and private clones were evaluated within the 100 most prevalent clones. Clones were defined as Susac-specific if absent from the healthy and MS cohorts, from some 1,000 published viral clones and from other ImmuneACCESS disease sequences. TCRdb applied fastp at Q25 and MiXCR to the public reads, then kept only in-frame beta chains. CDR3 protein duplicates are merged, each entry listing the most common genes and DNA. The V and J calls here are based on TCRdb, not the publication. The sample profile shows 150,000 to 200,000 distinct CDR3 sequences; roughly 92% of them were found once. The ten most abundant clones make up 0.1% of the sample.

High-throughput TCR beta sequencing profiled peripheral blood CD8+ and CD4+ T cells from healthy donors, Susac syndrome patients and multiple sclerosis patients. Healthy donors were included as age- and sex-matched controls. Bulk CD8+ and CD4+ T cells were purified by magnetic negative isolation, while CD8+ TEMRA cells were enriched using FACS. Blood was collected in EDTA tubes and processed within 24 hours, with PBMCs isolated through density gradient centrifugation. PBMCs intended for TCR sequencing were cryopreserved in liquid nitrogen and were subsequently thawed in a 37 degrees C water bath. The sorted or isolated CD4+, CD8+ and CD8+ TEMRA cells had a purity of 90% or higher.

The sequenced sample consisted of CD4+ T cells from PBMCs. The chain couples TRBV5-1 to TRBJ2-2, with 11 bases aligning to TRBD1. This receptor was taken from a human donor in good health. The CDR3 loop reads CASDGTGGTGELFF. In nucleotides, the sequence is TGCGCCAGCGACGGGACAGGGGGCACCGGGGAGCTGTTTTTT. With the portions outside the CDR3 filled from the reference TRBV5-1 and TRBJ2-2 genes, the complete variable region becomes KAGVTQTPRYLIKTRGQQVTLSCSPISGHRSVSWYQQTPGQGLQFLFEYFSETQRNKGNFPGRFSGRQFSNSRSEMNVSTLELGDSALYLCASDGTGGTGELFFGEGSRLTVL.